Listed below are T cell receptor beta chains from one sample, sequenced in a study of blood T cells in healthy people across ages. One entry per CDR3 protein results from TCRdb running MiXCR on the 5' RACE reads. The sample lists about 760,000 distinct CDR3 sequences, about 61% occurring once. The source material was blood. Receptor source: a man aged 40-50 years in good health. CDR3s include the opening cysteine and the closing phenylalanine or tryptophan. D genes are given only for firm matches. Where a row states a size, it is once, few, many or the class of an expanded clone; other rows omit it.

>TRBJ2-1|TRBV12-3/TRBV12-4|TRBD1|NA
TGTGCCAGCAGTTTTATCAGGGGGCGCGGGTCCTACAATGAGCAGTTCTTC
CASSFIRGRGSYNEQFF
>TRBJ1-2|TRBV7-2|TRBD1|NA
TGTGCCAGCAGCTTAGCGCAGGGGGCGAACTATGGCTACACCTTC
CASSLAQGANYGYTF
>TRBJ1-6|TRBV6-1|TRBD1|NA
TGTGCCAGCAGGGACAGGGTCCAGAATTCACCCCTCCACTTT
CASRDRVQNSPLHF
>TRBJ2-7|TRBV6-1|NA|NA
TGTGCCAGCAGAGGGGTCCCCAGCTACGAGCAGTACTTC
CASRGVPSYEQYF
>TRBJ2-5|TRBV7-3|NA|NA
TGTGCCAGCAGCTTATCGTCAACGGGAGTAGAAGAGACCCAGTACTTC
CASSLSSTGVEETQYF
>TRBJ2-3|TRBV6-4|NA|many
TGTGCCAGCAGTTTGGACAGTCGCACAGATACGCAGTATTTT
CASSLDSRTDTQYF
>TRBJ2-6|TRBV5-6|NA|NA
TGTGCCGGCAGCGTAGGGGGAACTGGGGCCAACGTCCTGACTTTC
CAGSVGGTGANVLTF
>TRBJ2-7|TRBV27|NA|NA
TGTGCCAGCAGTTCCCTCGCCGTAACATCGGACGGCCGGGGGTACTTC
CASSSLAVTSDGRGYF
>TRBJ2-5|TRBV7-9|NA|NA
TGTGCCAGCAGCTTAAGGGGCGAGACGCGGGAAGGGACCCAGTACTTC
CASSLRGETREGTQYF
>TRBJ2-5|TRBV6-6|TRBD2|few
TGTGCCAGCAGAAGAAGCGGGGGGGCAACCCAGTACTTC
CASRRSGGATQYF
>TRBJ2-2|TRBV7-3|NA|NA
TGTGCCAGCAGCTTAAAAGACAGATCGAACACCGGGGAGCTGTTTTTT
CASSLKDRSNTGELFF
>TRBJ2-7|TRBV21-1|NA|NA
TGTGTCACCCTTAAGTTCTACGAGCAGTACTTC
CVTLKFYEQYF
>TRBJ1-1|TRBV12-3/TRBV12-4|TRBD1|NA
TGTGCCAGCAGTTCTACAGGGGGCGGGTGGGCCACTGAAGCTTTCTTT
CASSSTGGGWATEAFF
>TRBJ1-3|TRBV3-1|TRBD1|few
TGTGCCAGCAGCCGGACAGGCTCTGGAAACACCATATATTTT
CASSRTGSGNTIYF
>TRBJ1-1|TRBV18|NA|NA
TGTGCCAGCTCAACAGGGCCCGGGGGGACTGAAGCTTTCTTT
CASSTGPGGTEAFF
>TRBJ2-6|TRBV29-1|NA|few
TGCAGCGTTGCAAATCTGTCTGGGGCCAACGTCCTGACTTTC
CSVANLSGANVLTF
>TRBJ2-7|TRBV18|TRBD2|NA
TGTGCCAGCTCACCACTGGGACTAGCGGGACGCCCTGACGAGCAGTACTTC
CASSPLGLAGRPDEQYF
>TRBJ2-1|TRBV28|TRBD2|NA
TGTGCCAGCATCCAGGCGGGGGTATCCTACAATGAGCAGTTCTTC
CASIQAGVSYNEQFF
>TRBJ2-5|TRBV4-1|NA|few
TGCGCCAGCAGCCAAGATCCAGCTCAAGAGACCCAGTACTTC
CASSQDPAQETQYF
>TRBJ2-5|TRBV7-9|NA|NA
TGTGCCAGCAGCTGGTGGCAAGAGACCCAGTACTTC
CASSWWQETQYF
>TRBJ2-7|TRBV9|TRBD1|NA
TGTGCCAGCAGCCTAGCATTAGACAGGGGGCGTAAGTACTTC
CASSLALDRGRKYF
>TRBJ2-1|TRBV7-2|TRBD2|NA
TGTGCCAGCAGCTTAGTAGGGCTAGCGGGGGGGCTTGAGCAGTTCTTC
CASSLVGLAGGLEQFF
>TRBJ2-7|TRBV7-2|NA|NA
TGTGCCAGCAGCTTTTTGCTCGCTACCTACGAGCAGTACTTC
CASSFLLATYEQYF
>TRBJ2-3|TRBV29-1|NA|NA
TGCAGCTTCAGGCAGGATACGCAGTATTTT
CSFRQDTQYF
>TRBJ2-2|TRBV5-1|TRBD2|NA
TGCGCCAGCACCCGACTAGCGGGGGACACCGGGGAGCTGTTTTTT
CASTRLAGDTGELFF
>TRBJ2-4|TRBV6-5|NA|NA
TGTGCCAGCAGGAACTTCGGACTGATTCAGTACTTC
CASRNFGLIQYF